The TCR beta chain under discussion was sequenced for a study of neurological immune-mediated disorders. Notes on the study in general: A possible signature was seen in one related-CDR3 cluster, into which phylogenetic grouping placed the repertoires of 18 of 34 multiple sclerosis patients.

As for the cDNA, it was generated by 5'RACE with 10-nucleotide random UMIs. Every sequencing run gave over 200 million TCR-beta sequences, taken from 15-18 subjects. TCRdb called the 5' RACE reads again in MiXCR, with one record for every CDR3 protein. The sample lists over 55,000 distinct CDR3 sequences; 2% to 2.5% were seen once. Germline V lookup: CDR1 SQVTM, CDR2 ANQGSEA. After removal of 6 bases from V and 1 base from J, the junction contained 4 bases not matched to a gene. The CDR3 loop spans 13 amino acids. This clonotype was seen ten or more times. No antigen is known for it. The receptor comes from a man over 45 with multiple sclerosis. Sequences were obtained from PBMCs. The gene calls are TRBV29-1 and TRBJ2-7; 9 bases align to TRBD1. CDR3 sequence: CSVRQGGSYEQYF. The CDR3 DNA reads TGCAGCGTCAGACAGGGGGGATCCTACGAGCAGTACTTC.